Listed below are T cell receptor beta chains from one sample, sequenced in a study of Tregs in tolerant kidney transplant recipients. Produced via immunoSEQ multiplex PCR; TCRdb's table is partial and in-frame only. This sample has some 55,000 clones, with roughly 88% found just once. Sequencing used Tregs from blood, obtained before the transplant. These receptors were obtained from a human donor who received a combined kidney and bone marrow transplant. Both conserved end residues are part of each CDR3. Fields, in order: J gene, V gene, D gene, clone size, CDR3 protein, CDR3 DNA. D genes are given only for firm matches. Expanded clones get a size class; other rows say once, few or many, or leave the size out.

j_gene: TRBJ1-1
v_gene: TRBV7-8
d_gene: TRBD1
abundance: -
CDR3aa: CASSLSDRGTEAFF
CDR3nt: TGTGCCAGCAGCCTCTCGGACAGGGGGACTGAAGCTTTCTTT

j_gene: TRBJ1-3
v_gene: TRBV29-1
d_gene: -
abundance: -
CDR3aa: CSVSYSGNTIYF
CDR3nt: TGCAGCGTCAGTTACTCTGGAAACACCATATATTTT

j_gene: TRBJ2-2
v_gene: TRBV5-1
d_gene: -
abundance: -
CDR3aa: CASSLIGGLWTGELFF
CDR3nt: TGCGCCAGCAGCTTGATCGGGGGATTATGGACCGGGGAGCTGTTTTTT

j_gene: TRBJ1-6
v_gene: TRBV18
d_gene: -
abundance: -
CDR3aa: CASSIDGHYNSPLHF
CDR3nt: TGTGCCAGCTCGATCGACGGACACTATAATTCACCCCTCCACTTT

j_gene: TRBJ2-1
v_gene: TRBV19
d_gene: -
abundance: -
CDR3aa: CASGLRGNEQFF
CDR3nt: TGTGCCAGTGGCCTAAGGGGCAATGAGCAGTTCTTC

j_gene: TRBJ1-2
v_gene: TRBV6-1
d_gene: -
abundance: -
CDR3aa: CASATQGTNYGYTF
CDR3nt: TGTGCCAGCGCAACCCAGGGGACTAACTATGGCTACACCTTC

j_gene: TRBJ2-1
v_gene: TRBV6-6
d_gene: TRBD2
abundance: -
CDR3aa: CASSLRGGAWEQFF
CDR3nt: TGTGCCAGCAGTCTCCGGGGGGGGGCTTGGGAGCAGTTCTTC

j_gene: TRBJ2-7
v_gene: TRBV10-2
d_gene: -
abundance: -
CDR3aa: CASGDTRYEQYF
CDR3nt: TGCGCCAGCGGGGACACACGCTACGAGCAGTACTTC

j_gene: TRBJ1-1
v_gene: TRBV11-2
d_gene: -
abundance: -
CDR3aa: CASSYGRMNTEAFF
CDR3nt: TGTGCCAGCAGCTATGGCCGGATGAACACTGAAGCTTTCTTT

j_gene: TRBJ2-7
v_gene: TRBV7-9
d_gene: -
abundance: -
CDR3aa: CASSLMQGTASSEQYF
CDR3nt: TGTGCCAGCAGTCTTATGCAGGGGACTGCCTCCAGCGAGCAGTACTTC

j_gene: TRBJ2-7
v_gene: TRBV5-1
d_gene: TRBD1
abundance: -
CDR3aa: CASSLPGQGGSYEQYF
CDR3nt: TGCGCCAGCAGCTTGCCCGGACAGGGGGGCTCCTACGAGCAGTACTTC

j_gene: TRBJ1-5
v_gene: TRBV4-3
d_gene: TRBD1
abundance: -
CDR3aa: CASSQPTGNQPQHF
CDR3nt: TGCGCCAGCAGCCAGCCGACAGGGAATCAGCCCCAGCATTTT

j_gene: TRBJ2-3
v_gene: TRBV15
d_gene: -
abundance: -
CDR3aa: CATSRGLVGADTQYF
CDR3nt: TGTGCCACCAGCAGAGGCCTAGTGGGAGCAGATACGCAGTATTTT

j_gene: TRBJ1-2
v_gene: TRBV9
d_gene: TRBD1
abundance: -
CDR3aa: CASSPRQGGNYGYTF
CDR3nt: TGTGCCAGCAGCCCTCGACAGGGGGGGAATTATGGCTACACCTTC

j_gene: TRBJ1-2
v_gene: TRBV6-6
d_gene: -
abundance: few
CDR3aa: CASSSGGLYGYTF
CDR3nt: TGTGCCAGCAGTTCGGGAGGACTCTATGGCTACACCTTC